Below are 19 T cell receptor beta chains sequenced from a single sample in a study of blood T cell repertoires in COVID-19. The protocol was immunoSEQ multiplex PCR, while the TCRdb copy is restricted to in-frame clones and leaves out a portion. The sample records about 260,000 clones, around nine tenths being singletons. Material: peripheral blood. These receptors all stem from a man between 40 and 49 years old with active or convalescent COVID-19.

This chain joins TRBV9 and TRBJ2-7, with D maybe TRBD1 (6 bases). Germline V CDR1 and CDR2: SGDLS, YYNGEE. Trimming shortened V by 3 bases and J by 0 bases, and 10 bases separated the two germline ends. This CDR3 has 14 amino acids. The CDR3 protein is CASSEQGSSYEQYF. In DNA form, the CDR3 reads TGTGCCAGCAGCGAACAGGGTTCCTCCTACGAGCAGTACTTC.

This chain joins TRBV29-1 and TRBJ1-1; D unresolved. CDR1 SQVTM and CDR2 ANQGSEA come from the germline V gene. The CDR3 extends over 12 amino acids. Trimming left V 6 bases short and J 2 bases short, with 10 bases between. DNA of the CDR3: TGCAGCGTAGACACTGCCAACACTGAAGCTTTCTTT. This encodes CSVDTANTEAFF.

This clone has more than one count but fewer than ten. Written as DNA, the CDR3 is TGTGCCAGTAGAAGGGGGGGGCAAGACTATGGCTACACCTTC. Translated: CASRRGGQDYGYTF. This chain connects TRBV19 to TRBJ1-2, with D possibly TRBD1 on 6 matching bases. Germline V CDR1 and CDR2: LNHDA, SQIVND (reference sequence). V was trimmed by 6 bases and J by 3 bases, leaving 14 bases between them. This CDR3 comprises 14 residues.

V and J are TRBV11-3 and TRBJ1-1; perhaps TRBD1 as D (6 bases). V lost 4 bases and J 1 base, leaving 10 bases between the germline ends. Germline V gene lookup returns CDR1 SGHNT and CDR2 YENEEA. The CDR3 runs to 14 residues. CDR3 coding DNA: TGTGCCAGCAGCTCCCGGACAGAGAACACTGAAGCTTTCTTT. It is translated as CASSSRTENTEAFF.

The chain joins TRBV13 to TRBJ2-7, with 7 bases matching TRBD2. Germline values: CDR1 PRHDT, CDR2 FYEKMQ (reference sequence). This CDR3 has 16 amino acids. Trimming at V came to 5 bases and at J to 0 bases, leaving 10 bases not matched to a gene. The chain's CDR3 is CASSPDGRVFSYEQYF. DNA of the CDR3: TGTGCCAGCAGCCCAGATGGGAGGGTCTTCTCCTACGAGCAGTACTTC.

The rearrangement links TRBV5-6 to TRBJ2-1, with D perhaps TRBD2 (6 bases). The CDR3 runs to 13 residues. Trimming took 5 bases from V and 10 from J, leaving 16 bases between them. CDR1 is SGHDT, CDR2 YYEEEE, per germline. In DNA form, the CDR3 reads TGTGCCAGCAGTCGACGCTTCAGCGGGGAGCAGTTCTTC. Translating it yields CASSRRFSGEQFF.

The V gene is TRBV5-6, the J gene TRBJ2-7; maybe TRBD2 (6 bases). The CDR3 extends over 15 amino acids. V dropped 2 bases and J dropped 0 bases, with 12 bases sitting between them. Germline V lookup: CDR1 SGHDT, CDR2 YYEEEE. CDR3 region: CASSFVGRLSYEQYF. In nucleotides, the CDR3 is TGTGCCAGCAGCTTCGTGGGGAGGCTCTCCTACGAGCAGTACTTC.

V and J are TRBV4-1 and TRBJ1-5; D uncertain. V was cut by 0 bases and J by 4 bases, with 4 bases left in between. The CDR3 is made up of 13 amino acids. Germline CDR1 and CDR2: MGHRA and YSYEKL. The CDR3 DNA reads TGCGCCAGCAGCCAAGATGCGAATCAGCCCCAGCATTTT. Its translation: CASSQDANQPQHF.

This chain links TRBV9 with TRBJ1-1, with 8 bases lining up with TRBD1. The CDR3 sequence is 16 residues long. The trim removed 0 bases at V and 3 bases at J, leaving 7 bases unmatched. CDR1 is SGDLS, CDR2 YYNGEE, per germline. CDR3 residues: CASSVGSGGGYTEAFF. CDR3 in DNA: TGTGCCAGCAGCGTAGGGTCAGGGGGCGGGTACACTGAAGCTTTCTTT.

This rearrangement joins TRBV11-2 to TRBJ2-7; D unclear. The CDR3 runs 11 residues. Germline loops: CDR1 SGHAT, CDR2 FQNNGV. Trimming took off 0 bases at V and 6 bases at J, with 3 bases between the two ends. This CDR3 reads CASSLDLEQYF. The CDR3 DNA follows: TGTGCCAGCAGCTTAGATCTCGAGCAGTACTTC.

The V and J genes are TRBV15 and TRBJ2-1, with TRBD2 identical over 9 bases. The trim removed 8 bases at V and 7 bases at J, leaving 15 bases unmatched. This CDR3 has 16 amino acids. The germline gives CDR1 LNHNV, CDR2 YYDKDF (reference sequence). CDR3 nucleotides: TGTGCCACCTGCTCCGGAATAGCGGGAGATAGGAATGAGCAGTTCTTC. Protein: CATCSGIAGDRNEQFF. Filled out from reference TRBV15 and TRBJ2-1, the complete variable domain reads DAMVIQNPRYQVTQFGKPVTLSCSQTLNHNVMYWYQQKSSQAPKLLFHYYDKDFNNEADTPDNFQSRRPNTSFCFLDIRSPGLGDTAMYLCATCSGIAGDRNEQFFGPGTRLTVL.

The V call is TRBV3-1 (or the pseudogene TRBV3-2), the J call TRBJ1-1, with D possibly matching TRBD1 (5 bases). CDR3 length equals 13 residues. The germline V and J ends were trimmed by 2 bases and 11 bases, with 15 bases remaining between them. The germline V gene has CDR1 LGHDT and CDR2 YNNKEL (reference sequence). CDR3 sequence (DNA): TGTGCCAGCAGCCAACGCGTTGGGGGGGAGGCTTTCTTT. It specifies CASSQRVGGEAFF.

This clone has just a few counts. V is TRBV6-5 and J is TRBJ2-7, with 10 positions matching TRBD1. Germline V gene data show CDR1 as MNHEY and CDR2 as SVGAGI. V shed 6 bases, J shed 3 bases, and the junction held 5 bases outside the gene matches. This CDR3 contains 14 residues. CDR3 nucleotides: TGTGCCAGCAGCGGTGGGACAGGGGTCTACGAGCAGTACTTC. Translating it yields CASSGGTGVYEQYF.

V and J are TRBV30 and TRBJ2-2; D gene unclear. Germline assignment: CDR1 GTSNPN and CDR2 SVGIG (reference sequence). The CDR3 length is 12 residues. V dropped 2 bases and J dropped 6 bases, with 7 bases sitting between them. The CDR3, as DNA: TGTGCCTGGAGTTCTCTCGCCGGGGAGCTGTTTTTT. This encodes CAWSSLAGELFF.

V and J are TRBV29-1 and TRBJ2-7, with TRBD1 identical over 10 bases. Germline V gene lookup returns CDR1 SQVTM and CDR2 ANQGSEA. With 7 bases clipped from V and 2 bases from J, the junction kept 8 bases outside the gene matches. The length of the CDR3 is 14 residues. Here the CDR3 reads CSASTGTGAYEQYF. In DNA form, the CDR3 reads TGCAGCGCCAGCACCGGGACAGGGGCCTACGAGCAGTACTTC.

This sequence joins TRBV29-1 and TRBJ2-2, with D possibly being TRBD2 (7 bases). V lost 3 bases and J lost 3, with 11 bases in between. Germline CDR1 SQVTM, CDR2 ANQGSEA. The length of the CDR3 is 14 residues. The CDR3 DNA reads as TGCAGCGTTGAGCAGGGGAGGGACACCGGGGAGCTGTTTTTT. Translation gives CSVEQGRDTGELFF.

J is TRBJ1-2 and V is TRBV2, with D perhaps matching TRBD1 (5 bases). The CDR3 extends over 13 amino acids. Germline V CDR1 and CDR2: SNHLY, FYNNEI. The V end lost 2 bases, the J end lost 7 bases, and 11 bases lay between the germline ends. The CDR3 region has the DNA TGTGCCAGCAGTGAAATAGGGGTCGCTGGCTACACCTTC. Translated: CASSEIGVAGYTF.

The chain has TRBV5-1 and TRBJ1-4; 9 bases match TRBD1. Trimming cost V 2 bases and J 7 bases; bases outside gene matches: 3. The germline CDR1 and CDR2 sequences are SGHRS and YFSETQ. This CDR3 has 14 residues. The CDR3 sequence is CASSLRQGGEKLFF. DNA of the CDR3: TGCGCCAGCAGCTTAAGACAGGGGGGTGAAAAACTGTTTTTT.

The genes are TRBV7-2 and TRBJ1-5; D gene uncertain. There are 14 residues in the CDR3. CDR1 is SGHTA and CDR2 is FQGNSA in the germline V gene. Trimming pared 4 bases from V and 2 bases from J, leaving 9 bases between. Here the CDR3 reads CASSSRPGNQPQHF. The CDR3 nucleotides are TGTGCCAGCAGCTCCAGGCCTGGCAATCAGCCCCAGCATTTT.